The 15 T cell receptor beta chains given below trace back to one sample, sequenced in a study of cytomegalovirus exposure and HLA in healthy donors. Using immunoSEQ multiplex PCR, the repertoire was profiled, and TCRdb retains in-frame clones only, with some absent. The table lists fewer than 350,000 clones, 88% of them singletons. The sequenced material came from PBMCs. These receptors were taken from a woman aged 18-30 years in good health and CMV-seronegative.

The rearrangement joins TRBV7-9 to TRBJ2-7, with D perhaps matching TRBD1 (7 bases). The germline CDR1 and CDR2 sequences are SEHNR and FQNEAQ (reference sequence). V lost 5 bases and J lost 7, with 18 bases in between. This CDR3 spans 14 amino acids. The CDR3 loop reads CASSPRQGLGEQYF. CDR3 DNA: TGTGCCAGCAGCCCTCGACAGGGACTGGGAGAGCAGTACTTC.

Written as DNA, the CDR3 is TGCGCCAGCAGTGAGTGGACTAGCGGGAGAAGAGGAGATACGCAGTATTTT. It yields the protein CASSEWTSGRRGDTQYF. This chain joins TRBV10-1 and TRBJ2-3, with 13 positions matching TRBD2. The CDR3 runs to 17 residues. V lost 1 base, J lost 5 bases, and 6 bases stayed unmatched. The germline gives CDR1 WNHNN, CDR2 SYGVQD (reference sequence).

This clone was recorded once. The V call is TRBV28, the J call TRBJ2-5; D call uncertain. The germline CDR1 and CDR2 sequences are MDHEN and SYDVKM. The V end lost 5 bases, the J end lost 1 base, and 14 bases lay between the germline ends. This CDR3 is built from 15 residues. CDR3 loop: CASSPGSTPQETQYF. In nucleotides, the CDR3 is TGTGCCAGCAGTCCTGGGTCGACACCCCAAGAGACCCAGTACTTC.

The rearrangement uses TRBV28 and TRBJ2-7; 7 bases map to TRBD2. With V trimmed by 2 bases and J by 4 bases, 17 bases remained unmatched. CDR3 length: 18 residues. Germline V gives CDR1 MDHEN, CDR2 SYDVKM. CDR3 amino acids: CASSLSTTTGGSGYEQYF. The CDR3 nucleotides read TGTGCCAGCAGTTTAAGTACCACCACGGGCGGGAGCGGTTACGAGCAGTACTTC.

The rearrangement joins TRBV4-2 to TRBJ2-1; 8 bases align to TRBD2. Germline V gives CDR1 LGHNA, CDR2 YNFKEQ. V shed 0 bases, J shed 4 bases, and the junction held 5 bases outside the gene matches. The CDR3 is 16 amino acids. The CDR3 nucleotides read TGTGCCAGCAGCCAAGAAGTTAGCGGGATATACAATGAGCAGTTCTTC. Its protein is CASSQEVSGIYNEQFF.

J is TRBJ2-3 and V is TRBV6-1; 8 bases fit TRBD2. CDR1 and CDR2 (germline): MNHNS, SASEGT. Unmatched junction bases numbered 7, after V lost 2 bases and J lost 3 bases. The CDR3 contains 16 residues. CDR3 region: CASSERAGAGTDTQYF. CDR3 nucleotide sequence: TGTGCCAGCAGTGAAAGAGCGGGGGCGGGTACAGATACGCAGTATTTT.

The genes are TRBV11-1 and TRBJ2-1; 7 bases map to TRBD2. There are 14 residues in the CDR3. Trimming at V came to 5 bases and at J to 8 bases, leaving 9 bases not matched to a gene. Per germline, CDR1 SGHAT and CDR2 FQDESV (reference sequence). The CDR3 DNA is TGTGCCAGCAGCAAAGGTCGGGAGGCCTATGAGCAGTTCTTC. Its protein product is CASSKGREAYEQFF.

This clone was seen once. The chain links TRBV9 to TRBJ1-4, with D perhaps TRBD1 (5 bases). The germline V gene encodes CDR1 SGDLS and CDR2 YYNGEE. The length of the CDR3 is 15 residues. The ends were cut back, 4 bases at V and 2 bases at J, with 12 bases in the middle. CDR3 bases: TGTGCCAGCAGCTTTATTGGGGCGACTAATGAAAAACTGTTTTTT. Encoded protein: CASSFIGATNEKLFF.

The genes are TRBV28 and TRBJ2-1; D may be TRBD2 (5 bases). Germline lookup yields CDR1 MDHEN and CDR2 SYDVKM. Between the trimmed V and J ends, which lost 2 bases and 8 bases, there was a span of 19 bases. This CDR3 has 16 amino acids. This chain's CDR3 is CASSLIGVGVSDEQFF. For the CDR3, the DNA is TGTGCCAGCAGTTTAATTGGGGTCGGAGTTAGCGATGAGCAGTTCTTC. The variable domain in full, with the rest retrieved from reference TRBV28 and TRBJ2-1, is DVKVTQSSRYLVKRTGEKVFLECVQDMDHENMFWYRQDPGLGLRLIYFSYDVKMKEKGDIPEGYSVSREKKERFSLILESASTNQTSMYLCASSLIGVGVSDEQFFGPGTRLTVL.

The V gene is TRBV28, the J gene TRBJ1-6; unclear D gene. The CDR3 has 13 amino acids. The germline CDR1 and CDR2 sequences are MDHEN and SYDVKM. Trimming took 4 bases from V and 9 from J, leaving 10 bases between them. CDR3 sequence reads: CASSSDAISPLHF. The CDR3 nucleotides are TGTGCCAGCAGTTCCGATGCGATTTCACCCCTCCACTTT.

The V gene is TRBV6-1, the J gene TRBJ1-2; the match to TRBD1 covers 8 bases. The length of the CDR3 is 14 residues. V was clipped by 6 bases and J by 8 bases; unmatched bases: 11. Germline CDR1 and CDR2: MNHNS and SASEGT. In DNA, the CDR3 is TGTGCCAGCAGCGCGCTTAGGACAGGGAGCGGCTACACCTTC. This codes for CASSALRTGSGYTF.

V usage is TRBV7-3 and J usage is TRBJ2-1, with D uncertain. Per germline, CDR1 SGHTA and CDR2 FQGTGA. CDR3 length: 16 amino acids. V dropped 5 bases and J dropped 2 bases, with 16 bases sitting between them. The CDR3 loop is CASSPYKTPPYNEQFF. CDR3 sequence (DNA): TGTGCCAGCAGCCCGTATAAGACTCCACCCTACAATGAGCAGTTCTTC.

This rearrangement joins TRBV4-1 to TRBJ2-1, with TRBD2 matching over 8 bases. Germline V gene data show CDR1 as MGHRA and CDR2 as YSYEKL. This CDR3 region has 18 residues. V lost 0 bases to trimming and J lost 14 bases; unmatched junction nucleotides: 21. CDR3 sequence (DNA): TGCGCCAGCAGCCAAGATCGGGTTGCTACTTTCGGGTACGGGGGGGAGTTCTTC. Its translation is CASSQDRVATFGYGGEFF.

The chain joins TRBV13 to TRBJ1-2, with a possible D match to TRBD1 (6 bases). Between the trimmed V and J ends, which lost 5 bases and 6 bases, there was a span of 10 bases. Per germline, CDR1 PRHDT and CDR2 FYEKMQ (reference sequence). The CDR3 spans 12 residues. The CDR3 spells CASSAYRDGYTF. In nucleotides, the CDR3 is TGTGCCAGCAGCGCCTACAGGGATGGCTACACCTTC.

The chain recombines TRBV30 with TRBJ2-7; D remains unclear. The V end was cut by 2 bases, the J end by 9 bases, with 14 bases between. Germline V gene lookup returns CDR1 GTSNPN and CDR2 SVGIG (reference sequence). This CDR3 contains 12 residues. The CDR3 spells CAWSPSTAPQYF. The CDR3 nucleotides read TGTGCCTGGAGTCCCTCGACTGCACCGCAGTACTTC.